The subject of this entry is one T cell receptor beta chain. V dropped 3 bases and J dropped 6; count of bases not matched to a gene: 3. The CDR3 spans 13 residues. The germline V gene has CDR1 SGHRS and CDR2 YFSETQ. This specimen belongs to a study of blood T cell repertoires in COVID-19. The data were produced by immunoSEQ multiplex PCR, yet TCRdb's version contains in-frame clones alone and is incomplete. This table has about 230,000 clones, approximately 83% appearing once. This TCR derives from a woman aged 25 to 39 with COVID-19, enrolled during active disease. The V gene is TRBV5-1, the J gene TRBJ2-3, with 8 nucleotides matching TRBD2. The sequenced sample was peripheral blood. The DNA for the CDR3 is TGCGCCAGCAGCTCGAGGACTAGCGATACGCAGTATTTT. Residues: CASSSRTSDTQYF.